This T cell receptor (beta chain) originates from a study of blood T cell repertoires in COVID-19. Study-wide background: Material from acute and convalescent COVID-19 was sourced from the United States, Italy and Spain. PBMCs, B-cell-depleted T cells, or T cells provided the cDNA or gDNA that made up the material.

Produced via immunoSEQ multiplex PCR; TCRdb's table is partial and in-frame only. There are around 80,000 clones in the sample; approximately 81% occur only once, and roughly 16% lies in the top ten. This clone appeared once. The germline V gene has CDR1 SGHKS and CDR2 YYEKEE (reference sequence). The CDR3 has 16 residues. V lost 1 base to trimming and J lost 4 bases; unmatched junction nucleotides: 7. The sample consisted of peripheral blood. The TCR sequence derives from a woman at least 80 years old with acute or convalescent COVID-19. The rearrangement links TRBV5-5 to TRBJ2-2, with 7 nucleotides matching TRBD1. CDR3 nucleotides: TGTGCCAGCAGCTTGAGAGGACAGGTGGGCACCGGGGAGCTGTTTTTT. Protein sequence: CASSLRGQVGTGELFF.